The 30 T cell receptor beta chains presented below share a single source sample, sequenced in a study of neurological immune-mediated disorders. MiXCR was run by TCRdb on the 5' RACE reads, yielding one entry per CDR3 protein. The profile shows about 52,000 distinct CDR3 sequences, around 4% of them singletons. The sample consisted of PBMCs. These receptors all come from a man aged 55-75 years with multiple sclerosis.

V gene TRBV20-1 combines with J gene TRBJ1-1; D gene uncertain. V was pared by 4 bases and J by 1 base, with 10 bases between. CDR3 length: 13 amino acids. Germline V gene sequence: CDR1 DFQATT, CDR2 SNEGSKA (reference sequence). The CDR3 protein is CSAIGSGNTEAFF. The CDR3 bases are TGCAGTGCTATAGGGTCAGGGAACACTGAAGCTTTCTTT.

This clonotype was seen ten or more times. The genes are TRBV5-1 and TRBJ2-1, with 11 bases identical to TRBD2. V lost 4 bases, J lost 6 bases, and 6 bases stayed unmatched. Per the germline V gene, CDR1 is SGHRS and CDR2 is YFSETQ. The length of the CDR3 is 15 residues. Here the CDR3 reads CASSVLAGVSNEQFF. The DNA for the CDR3 is TGCGCCAGCAGCGTACTAGCGGGAGTATCCAATGAGCAGTTCTTC.

This clonotype was detected a few times. This chain connects TRBV6-1 to TRBJ1-1; TRBD1 matches 8 bases. Germline V gene sequence: CDR1 MNHNS, CDR2 SASEGT. The CDR3 contains 14 residues. The V segment lost 6 bases and the J segment 2 bases; nucleotides outside the gene matches: 5. The CDR3 bases are TGTGCCAGCAGGACAGGGGACGTAAACACTGAAGCTTTCTTT. Its translation is CASRTGDVNTEAFF.

At least ten counts were recorded for this clonotype. This sequence joins TRBV29-1 and TRBJ1-1; D gene ambiguous. Trimming cost V 6 bases and J 0 bases, with 5 bases left between them. This CDR3 is built from 11 residues. In germline, CDR1 is SQVTM, CDR2 ANQGSEA. Here the CDR3 reads CSVGLNTEAFF. The CDR3 coding sequence is TGCAGCGTGGGCCTGAACACTGAAGCTTTCTTT.

The chain is built from TRBV6-2 or TRBV6-3 and TRBJ2-1; D unclear. This CDR3 comprises 12 residues. V lost 4 bases and J lost 4, with 5 bases in between. Germline CDR1 is MNHEY and CDR2 is SVGEGT. This CDR3 reads CASSLVYNEQFF. CDR3 sequence (DNA): TGTGCCAGCAGTTTAGTGTACAATGAGCAGTTCTTC.

This clonotype was found many times. The chain couples TRBV27 to TRBJ1-5; D is unclear. Germline CDR1 and CDR2: MNHEY and SMNVEV (reference sequence). The CDR3 spans 13 residues. V lost 5 bases to trimming and J lost 3 bases, with 8 bases between them. The CDR3, as DNA: TGTGCCAGCAGTCGGACGTACAATCAGCCCCAGCATTTT. Translated, it gives CASSRTYNQPQHF.

V gene TRBV5-1 combines with J gene TRBJ2-7; 9 bases match TRBD1. Losses at the gene ends were 3 bases for V and 7 bases for J; bases not matched to a gene: 5. CDR3 length: 13 amino acids. The V gene's germline CDR1 is SGHRS and CDR2 YFSETQ. The CDR3 sequence: CASSWGTGREQYF. The DNA for the CDR3 is TGCGCCAGCAGCTGGGGGACAGGGAGGGAGCAGTACTTC.

This clonotype showed up many times. A read error is possible here, since a much larger clone lies one base away. This is likely a read error, given that the CDR3 carries no conserved phenylalanine or tryptophan at its end. The rearrangement uses TRBV5-8 and TRBJ1-2; maybe TRBD1 (5 bases). Germline CDR1 SGHTS, CDR2 YDEGEE. Trimming cost V 3 bases and J 1 base, with 13 bases left between them. This CDR3 is built from 15 residues. The CDR3, as DNA: TGTGCCAGCAGCTGGGCGGGACCGAGTAACTATGGCTACACCTGC. As protein: CASSWAGPSNYGYTC.

This clonotype was seen many times. The chain has TRBV5-1 and TRBJ2-7; D is perhaps TRBD2 (6 bases). In germline, CDR1 is SGHRS, CDR2 YFSETQ. V was trimmed by 5 bases and J by 3 bases, leaving 12 bases between them. This CDR3 is built from 13 residues. The CDR3 nucleotides are TGCGCCAGCAGAGTAGCGGCGCTCTACGAGCAGTACTTC. This sequence encodes CASRVAALYEQYF.

This clonotype was recorded at least ten times. The V gene is TRBV5-1, the J gene TRBJ2-7; 7 bases line up with TRBD2. In germline, CDR1 is SGHRS, CDR2 YFSETQ. J gave up 3 bases and V 0 bases, and 0 bases lay outside the gene matches. This CDR3 has 13 amino acids. CDR3 sequence (DNA): TGCGCCAGCAGCTTGGTAGCGGGCTACGAGCAGTACTTC. Translation: CASSLVAGYEQYF. The full variable domain, its missing parts supplied by reference TRBV5-1 and TRBJ2-7, is KAGVTQTPRYLIKTRGQQVTLSCSPISGHRSVSWYQQTPGQGLQFLFEYFSETQRNKGNFPGRFSGRQFSNSRSEMNVSTLELGDSALYLCASSLVAGYEQYFGPGTRLTVT.

The sample holds many counts of this clonotype. This chain uses TRBV12-3 or TRBV12-4 with TRBJ2-7; D might be TRBD1 (6 bases). The CDR3 is made up of 16 amino acids. Between the trimmed V and J ends, which lost 4 bases and 2 bases, there was a span of 18 bases. Here the CDR3 DNA reads TGTGCCAGCAGTTCGTTAGCGTCGGACAGCGCCTACGAGCAGTACTTC. It yields the protein CASSSLASDSAYEQYF.

This clonotype came up many times. The rearrangement uses TRBV12-3 or TRBV12-4 and TRBJ2-5, with 8 bases that match TRBD1. Trimming cost V 2 bases and J 4 bases; bases outside gene matches: 3. This CDR3 region has 14 residues. The CDR3: CASSLIGQGETQYF. The CDR3 DNA is TGTGCCAGCAGTTTAATAGGACAGGGAGAGACCCAGTACTTC.

This clonotype was counted ten times or more. This rearrangement joins TRBV15 to TRBJ2-3; D is unresolved. Per germline, CDR1 LNHNV and CDR2 YYDKDF (reference sequence). CDR3 size: 15 residues. The V end was cut by 2 bases, the J end by 4 bases, with 13 bases between. CDR3 loop: CATSRFAGDPDTQYF. The CDR3, as DNA: TGTGCCACCAGCAGATTCGCAGGAGATCCAGATACGCAGTATTTT. The whole variable domain, filled in from reference TRBV15 and TRBJ2-3, reads DAMVIQNPRYQVTQFGKPVTLSCSQTLNHNVMYWYQQKSSQAPKLLFHYYDKDFNNEADTPDNFQSRRPNTSFCFLDIRSPGLGDTAMYLCATSRFAGDPDTQYFGPGTRLTVL.

This clonotype was observed at least ten times. The chain couples TRBV20-1 to TRBJ2-7; 8 nucleotides agree with TRBD2. V shed 3 bases and J 1 base; nucleotides not matched to a gene: 8. The CDR3 consists of 15 residues. CDR1 DFQATT and CDR2 SNEGSKA come from the germline V gene (reference sequence). CDR3 nucleotide sequence: TGCAGTGCTAGGATTCCCGGGACTAGTTCCTACGAGCAGTACTTC. It is translated as CSARIPGTSSYEQYF.

This clonotype was recorded many times. The chain links TRBV20-1 to TRBJ2-1; D is ambiguous. The CDR3 covers 12 residues. Looked up from germline, CDR1 is DFQATT and CDR2 is SNEGSKA (reference sequence). V was clipped by 2 bases and J by 8 bases, with 10 bases between them. The CDR3 protein is CSARRLMDEQFF. In DNA form, the CDR3 reads TGCAGTGCTAGAAGACTGATGGATGAGCAGTTCTTC.

This clonotype showed up many times. The rearrangement joins TRBV7-2 to TRBJ1-2, with a weak D call TRBD1 (6 bases). Germline CDR1 and CDR2: SGHTA and FQGNSA. The CDR3 consists of 14 residues. Trimming took off 3 bases at V and 2 bases at J, with 10 bases between the two ends. This chain's CDR3 is CASSLGGGNYGYTF. In DNA form, the CDR3 reads TGTGCCAGCAGCTTGGGAGGGGGGAACTATGGCTACACCTTC.

This clonotype appeared a few times. This chain uses TRBV20-1 with TRBJ1-1; D perhaps matches TRBD1 (6 bases). CDR3 size: 15 residues. The germline gives CDR1 DFQATT, CDR2 SNEGSKA (reference sequence). V was cut by 0 bases and J by 6 bases, with 17 bases left in between. For the CDR3, the DNA is TGCAGTGCTAGAGATCCCGAACAGGGCGGCCCTGAAGCTTTCTTT. Translated: CSARDPEQGGPEAFF.

In its sample, this clonotype was seen many times. This chain links TRBV20-1 with TRBJ2-5, with TRBD2 matching over 12 bases. The junction had 9 bases not matched to a gene; V was cut back by 6 bases and J by 4 bases. This CDR3 is built from 15 residues. CDR1 and CDR2 (germline): DFQATT, SNEGSKA (reference sequence). CDR3 loop: CSAGGSSGGAETQYF. The CDR3 nucleotides read TGCAGTGCCGGCGGTTCTAGCGGGGGGGCAGAGACCCAGTACTTC.

The sample holds many counts of this clonotype. This chain joins TRBV20-1 and TRBJ1-1; no definite D call. Germline V CDR1 and CDR2: DFQATT, SNEGSKA (reference sequence). The CDR3 spans 16 residues. The ends were cut back, 3 bases at V and 1 base at J, with 18 bases in the middle. CDR3 in DNA: TGCAGTGCTAGGTTTGCACCGCTCGGGTGGAACACTGAAGCTTTCTTT. It codes for CSARFAPLGWNTEAFF.

In its sample, this clonotype was seen many times. V usage is TRBV20-1 and J usage is TRBJ2-5; D is possibly TRBD1 (6 bases). The V gene lost 5 bases and the J gene lost 1 base, with 17 bases spanning the gap. The CDR3 consists of 15 residues. CDR1 DFQATT and CDR2 SNEGSKA come from the germline V gene (reference sequence). The CDR3 DNA sequence: TGCAGTGCTGGGAAGGGGGTGGGGGCCCAAGAGACCCAGTACTTC. Translating it yields CSAGKGVGAQETQYF.

This clonotype has just a few counts. The chain is built from TRBV5-1 and TRBJ2-1; TRBD2 matches 9 bases. Per the germline V gene, CDR1 is SGHRS and CDR2 is YFSETQ. This CDR3 contains 15 residues. Germline trimming cut 0 bases from V and 8 bases from J; bases unmatched to any gene: 6. The CDR3 sequence is CASSLGLAGIDEQFF. As DNA, the CDR3 is TGCGCCAGCAGCTTGGGGCTAGCGGGGATCGATGAGCAGTTCTTC.

This clonotype was counted many times. J is TRBJ1-2 and V is TRBV28; TRBD1 is a possible D gene (6 bases). The V gene lost 3 bases and the J gene lost 7 bases, with 12 bases spanning the gap. Germline V CDR1 and CDR2: MDHEN, SYDVKM. This CDR3 has 13 amino acids. The DNA for the CDR3 is TGTGCCAGCAGTTTCGGGGGGCCTAGTGGCTACACCTTC. Amino acid sequence: CASSFGGPSGYTF.

This clonotype was detected ten times or more. V gene TRBV27 combines with J gene TRBJ2-7; 10 bases agree with TRBD1. Germline assignment: CDR1 MNHEY and CDR2 SMNVEV (reference sequence). CDR3 length equals 14 residues. Trimming removed 11 bases from V and 3 bases from J; junction bases left unmatched: 10. The CDR3 here is CARRTGGKFYEQYF. Here the CDR3 DNA reads TGTGCCCGCCGGACAGGGGGGAAATTCTACGAGCAGTACTTC.

This clonotype occurred many times. J is TRBJ1-1 and V is TRBV27; unclear D gene. With 1 base removed from V and 1 base from J, the gap between germline ends came to 7 bases. The CDR3 spans 14 residues. CDR1 and CDR2 from the germline V gene are MNHEY and SMNVEV (reference sequence). CDR3 sequence (DNA): TGTGCCAGCAGTTTATTGAGGGAGAACACTGAAGCTTTCTTT. This encodes CASSLLRENTEAFF.

This clonotype appeared many times. The CDR3 reads CSARDITGVAGSSRPQHF. DNA for the CDR3: TGCAGTGCTAGAGATATTACAGGAGTGGCGGGCAGCTCGCGACCCCAGCATTTT. The chain couples TRBV20-1 to TRBJ1-5; a weak D match, TRBD1 (5 bases). The CDR3 runs 18 residues. Germline V gene lookup returns CDR1 DFQATT and CDR2 SNEGSKA (reference sequence). V was pared by 0 bases and J by 10 bases, with 28 bases between.

This clonotype was observed at least ten times. The CDR3 loop reads CASSLPGGETQYF. The CDR3 DNA reads as TGTGCCAGCAGTTTACCCGGGGGAGAGACCCAGTACTTC. The rearrangement joins TRBV12-3 or TRBV12-4 to TRBJ2-5, with a weak D call TRBD2 (6 bases). The CDR3 contains 13 residues. Trimming left V 2 bases short and J 4 bases short, with 8 bases between.

This clonotype was observed at least ten times. V gene TRBV20-1 combines with J gene TRBJ2-1; 9 bases agree with TRBD2. The CDR3 totals 13 residues. Germline V gene data show CDR1 as DFQATT and CDR2 as SNEGSKA (reference sequence). Trimming cost V 2 bases and J 9 bases; bases outside gene matches: 5. The CDR3 DNA reads TGCAGTGCTAGACGCGGGGGGGCCGGTGAGCAGTTCTTC. It translates to CSARRGGAGEQFF.

This clonotype has a count of ten or more. This chain links TRBV20-1 with TRBJ2-3, with 7 nucleotides matching TRBD1. This CDR3 has 14 amino acids. CDR1 is DFQATT and CDR2 is SNEGSKA in the germline V gene (reference sequence). With V trimmed by 5 bases and J by 1 base, 6 bases remained unmatched. Here the CDR3 reads CSADPTGGTDTQYF. The DNA of the CDR3 is TGCAGTGCTGATCCTACAGGGGGCACAGATACGCAGTATTTT.

At least ten counts were recorded for this clonotype. This chain connects TRBV20-1 to TRBJ2-7; TRBD2 agrees at 9 bases. Germline lookup yields CDR1 DFQATT and CDR2 SNEGSKA (reference sequence). Losses at the gene ends were 6 bases for V and 0 bases for J; bases not matched to a gene: 9. The CDR3 is 15 residues long. This CDR3 is CSAHQAGGSSYEQYF. As DNA, the CDR3 is TGCAGTGCCCACCAAGCGGGGGGCTCCTCCTACGAGCAGTACTTC.

Ten or more counts support this clonotype. The V gene is TRBV15, the J gene TRBJ1-2; D not certain. This CDR3 spans 15 amino acids. Trimming pared 1 base from V and 5 bases from J, leaving 14 bases between. CDR1 is LNHNV, CDR2 YYDKDF, per germline (reference sequence). For the CDR3, the DNA is TGTGCCACCAGCAGAGTCGAAGGAGCCCATTATGGCTACACCTTC. Protein sequence: CATSRVEGAHYGYTF.